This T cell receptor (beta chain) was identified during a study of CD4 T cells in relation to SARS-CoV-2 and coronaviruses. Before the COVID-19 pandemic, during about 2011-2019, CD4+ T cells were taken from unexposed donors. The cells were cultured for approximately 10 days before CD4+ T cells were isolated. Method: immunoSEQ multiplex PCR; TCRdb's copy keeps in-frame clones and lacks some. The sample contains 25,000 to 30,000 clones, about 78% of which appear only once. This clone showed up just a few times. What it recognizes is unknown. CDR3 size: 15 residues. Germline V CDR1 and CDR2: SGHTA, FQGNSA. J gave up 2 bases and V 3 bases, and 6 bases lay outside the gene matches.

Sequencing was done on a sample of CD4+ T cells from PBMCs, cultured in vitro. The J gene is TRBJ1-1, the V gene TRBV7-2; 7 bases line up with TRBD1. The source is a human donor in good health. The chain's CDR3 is CASSFQRGRNTEAFF. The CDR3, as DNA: TGTGCCAGCAGCTTTCAGAGGGGGCGAAACACTGAAGCTTTCTTT.